Below are 3 T cell receptor beta chains sequenced from a single sample in a study of CD8+ T cells in alopecia areata. The sequencing template was cDNA reverse transcribed from extracted RNA. Here immunoSEQ multiplex PCR was the method, and the copy in TCRdb shows in-frame clones only, minus some. Among over 150,000 clones, approximately 62% were seen once, and the ten largest hold 1.5% to 2%. The source was CD4+ T cells sorted from blood, collected at week 0. The receptors here all came from a human donor with alopecia areata.

This rearrangement joins TRBV29-1 to TRBJ1-1; perhaps TRBD1 as D (6 bases). The CDR3 spans 15 residues. The V gene's germline CDR1 is SQVTM and CDR2 ANQGSEA. The germline V and J ends were trimmed by 0 bases and 7 bases, with 18 bases remaining between them. The CDR3 region is CSVEDRHTGRDEAFF. CDR3 sequence (DNA): TGCAGCGTTGAAGATCGACACACAGGGAGGGATGAAGCTTTCTTT.

This chain joins TRBV30 and TRBJ1-1; D not resolved. Germline-derived CDR1 and CDR2 are GTSNPN and SVGIG (reference sequence). Between the trimmed V and J ends, which lost 0 bases and 11 bases, there was a span of 13 bases. The CDR3 consists of 12 residues. The CDR3 nucleotides read TGTGCCTGGAGTGTACGAGGCTCCCTGGCTTTCTTT. It yields the protein CAWSVRGSLAFF. The variable domain in full, with the rest retrieved from reference TRBV30 and TRBJ1-1, is SQTIHQWPATLVQPVGSPLSLECTVEGTSNPNLYWYRQAAGRGLQLLFYSVGIGQISSEVPQNLSASRPQDRQFILSSKKLLLSDSGFYLCAWSVRGSLAFFGQGTRLTVV.

The CDR3 region has the DNA TGTGCCATCCGAAGGGGGGACACCTTGAACACCGGGGAGCTGTTTTTT. This sequence encodes CAIRRGDTLNTGELFF. The chain is built from TRBV10-3 and TRBJ2-2; D may be TRBD1 or TRBD2 (6 bases each). This CDR3 contains 16 residues. The ends were cut back, 8 bases at V and 1 base at J, with 17 bases in the middle. Per the germline V gene, CDR1 is ENHRY and CDR2 is SYGVKD.